The 26 T cell receptor beta chains below come from one sample, sequenced in a study of blood T cell repertoires in COVID-19 (dated by TCRdb to about 2020). The library was generated by the immunoSEQ multiplex PCR assay. TCRdb mirrors the immuneACCESS table, restricted to in-frame sequences. Some clones are absent from its copies; in checked studies, under half trace to an unresolved V gene, and the reason for the others is unknown. The sample has fewer than 70,000 clones on record, about four fifths of them singletons. The ten top clones hold approximately 21% of the sample. The sample was peripheral blood. These receptors were obtained from a man aged 25 to 45 with COVID-19, enrolled during active disease.

The chain uses TRBV7-6 and TRBJ2-1, with D possibly TRBD1 on 5 matching bases. The germline gives CDR1 SGHVS, CDR2 FNYEAQ. V lost 3 bases and J 0 bases, leaving 9 bases between the germline ends. CDR3 length: 15 residues. The CDR3 DNA sequence: TGTGCCAGCAGCTTGATGCAGGGCTCCTACAATGAGCAGTTCTTC. This encodes CASSLMQGSYNEQFF.

The chain has TRBV10-3 and TRBJ1-3; D not certain. Per the germline V gene, CDR1 is ENHRY and CDR2 is SYGVKD. The V end was cut by 4 bases, the J end by 0 bases, with 10 bases between. The CDR3 length is 15 residues. The CDR3 nucleotides are TGTGCCATCAGTGGAGAAGAACTCTCTGGAAACACCATATATTTT. Its translation is CAISGEELSGNTIYF.

The gene calls are TRBV5-5 and TRBJ2-4; the D gene is possibly TRBD1 (8 bases). The CDR3 consists of 15 residues. The germline V gene encodes CDR1 SGHKS and CDR2 YYEKEE (reference sequence). V shed 1 base and J shed 5 bases, with 13 bases lying between them. CDR3 DNA: TGTGCCAGCAGCTTGTACAGGGGGGGCGAAAACATTCAGTACTTC. Its protein is CASSLYRGGENIQYF.

The chain combines TRBV5-6 with TRBJ1-3, with TRBD1 as a possible D gene (6 bases). V lost 4 bases and J lost 3, with 14 bases in between. This CDR3 has 15 residues. Germline-derived CDR1 and CDR2 are SGHDT and YYEEEE. The CDR3, as DNA: TGTGCCAGCAGCCACAACCAGGGGCTTGGAAACACCATATATTTT. Its translation: CASSHNQGLGNTIYF.

V is TRBV4-1 and J is TRBJ1-1; 7 bases map to TRBD1. The CDR3 covers 13 residues. V shed 7 bases and J 6 bases; nucleotides not matched to a gene: 8. Per the germline V gene, CDR1 is MGHRA and CDR2 is YSYEKL. The CDR3 bases are TGCGCCAGCACCTCAGGGGGTTTAGCTGAAGCTTTCTTT. This translates into CASTSGGLAEAFF.

This clone was seen a few times. The chain joins TRBV27 to TRBJ2-1; 9 bases align to TRBD2. Germline V gives CDR1 MNHEY, CDR2 SMNVEV (reference sequence). The V gene end was trimmed by 2 bases and the J gene end by 6 bases; junction bases not matched to a gene: 2. The CDR3 covers 14 residues. In nucleotides, the CDR3 is TGTGCCAGCAGTTTAGCGGGAGGGGGCAATGAGCAGTTCTTC. This sequence encodes CASSLAGGGNEQFF.

CDR3: CASSPGTSPDEQFF. CDR3 DNA: TGTGCCAGCAGCCCCGGGACTAGCCCTGATGAGCAGTTCTTC. This chain links TRBV4-2 with TRBJ2-1; 9 bases map to TRBD2. J lost 8 bases, V lost 4 bases, and 6 bases had no gene match. Germline V CDR1 and CDR2: LGHNA, YNFKEQ. This CDR3 has 14 residues.

The V gene is TRBV18, the J gene TRBJ2-2; 11 bases map to TRBD1. CDR1 KGHSH and CDR2 LQKENI come from the germline V gene. The trim removed 4 bases at V and 7 bases at J, leaving 8 bases unmatched. CDR3 size: 16 residues. DNA of the CDR3: TGTGCCAGCTCACTGACCGGACAGGGGGCAAACGGGGAGCTGTTTTTT. It codes for CASSLTGQGANGELFF.

The V and J genes are TRBV12-3 or TRBV12-4 and TRBJ1-3, with a weak D call TRBD1 (5 bases). V lost 3 bases to trimming and J lost 14 bases, with 17 bases between them. The CDR3 is 13 amino acids. In nucleotides, the CDR3 is TGTGCCAGCAGTTTCCGCCCCAGGGAAGACCTATATTTT. Residues: CASSFRPREDLYF.

This clone has only one observation. The rearrangement links TRBV5-1 to TRBJ2-7, with 7 bases fitting TRBD1. CDR1 SGHRS and CDR2 YFSETQ come from the germline V gene. V gave up 0 bases and J gave up 7 bases; unmatched junction bases: 1. The length of the CDR3 is 12 residues. The DNA for the CDR3 is TGCGCCAGCAGCTTGGAACAGGGGGAGCAGTACTTC. Translating it yields CASSLEQGEQYF. The variable domain in full, with the rest retrieved from reference TRBV5-1 and TRBJ2-7, is KAGVTQTPRYLIKTRGQQVTLSCSPISGHRSVSWYQQTPGQGLQFLFEYFSETQRNKGNFPGRFSGRQFSNSRSEMNVSTLELGDSALYLCASSLEQGEQYFGPGTRLTVT.

The chain links TRBV27 to TRBJ2-7; weak D call: TRBD2 (5 bases). V was pared by 0 bases and J by 0 bases, with 18 bases between. CDR1 is MNHEY, CDR2 SMNVEV, per germline (reference sequence). The CDR3 is 18 residues long. CDR3 in amino acids: CASSLSSVAIHSSYEQYF. The CDR3 DNA reads as TGTGCCAGCAGTTTATCGTCGGTAGCGATACATAGCTCCTACGAGCAGTACTTC.

The V gene is TRBV2, the J gene TRBJ1-1; unclear D gene. The V gene lost 6 bases and the J gene lost 6 bases, with 14 bases spanning the gap. This CDR3 spans 13 amino acids. The germline gives CDR1 SNHLY, CDR2 FYNNEI. The CDR3: CASSPLTTSEAFF. CDR3 DNA sequence: TGTGCCAGCAGCCCCCTCACCACTTCTGAAGCTTTCTTT.

The table lists this clone with a count of one. This chain connects TRBV11-1 to TRBJ2-1; TRBD2 agrees at 7 bases. From germline, CDR1 is SGHAT and CDR2 FQDESV (reference sequence). The CDR3 has 14 residues. J lost 9 bases, V lost 2 bases, and 7 bases had no gene match. The CDR3 region is CASSLREGMVEQFF. DNA for the CDR3: TGTGCCAGCAGCTTAAGGGAGGGTATGGTTGAGCAGTTCTTC.

This sequence joins TRBV7-8 and TRBJ2-7; 11 bases match TRBD2. Germline CDR1 reads SGHVS; CDR2 reads FQNEAQ. The CDR3 is made up of 17 amino acids. Unmatched junction bases numbered 12, after V lost 7 bases and J lost 1 base. The CDR3 DNA follows: TGTGCCAGCACGTTTATAGCGGGAGGGCCGGGATCCTACGAGCAGTACTTC. This sequence encodes CASTFIAGGPGSYEQYF.

The chain joins TRBV19 to TRBJ1-5; D may be TRBD1 (6 bases). Per the germline V gene, CDR1 is LNHDA and CDR2 is SQIVND (reference sequence). V lost 5 bases, J lost 6 bases, and 23 bases lay in between. This CDR3 spans 17 amino acids. CDR3 loop: CASSVLRGQGSIQPQHF. The CDR3 DNA sequence: TGTGCCAGTAGTGTTCTACGCGGGCAGGGGTCTATTCAGCCCCAGCATTTT.

The rearrangement links TRBV14 to TRBJ1-2; D uncertain. V lost 1 base and J lost 2, with 5 bases in between. The CDR3 runs 13 residues. Germline V gene data show CDR1 as SGHDN and CDR2 as FVKESK. The CDR3 here is CASSQAVNYGYTF. CDR3 in DNA: TGTGCCAGCAGCCAAGCGGTGAACTATGGCTACACCTTC.

This chain connects TRBV4-2 to TRBJ2-7; 12 bases match TRBD1. The CDR3 length is 15 residues. With V trimmed by 1 base and J by 5 bases, 3 bases remained unmatched. Germline V gene sequence: CDR1 LGHNA, CDR2 YNFKEQ. The DNA for the CDR3 is TGTGCCAGCAGCCAAGGGGGACAGGGGGCGGACGAGCAGTACTTC. Translation: CASSQGGQGADEQYF.

This chain uses TRBV30 with TRBJ1-5, with D uncertain. Per the germline V gene, CDR1 is GTSNPN and CDR2 is SVGIG (reference sequence). This CDR3 has 13 amino acids. The V and J ends lost 1 base and 3 bases respectively, with 7 bases between them. CDR3 in DNA: TGTGCCTGGAGTGAGAGGGACAATCAGCCCCAGCATTTT. Its translation is CAWSERDNQPQHF.

V is TRBV30 and J is TRBJ1-5, with D unclear. V was pared by 2 bases and J by 4 bases, with 6 bases between. There are 12 residues in the CDR3. The germline V gene encodes CDR1 GTSNPN and CDR2 SVGIG (reference sequence). The CDR3: CAWSLGNQPQHF. DNA of the CDR3: TGTGCCTGGAGTCTAGGTAATCAGCCCCAGCATTTT.

This chain uses TRBV6-2 or TRBV6-3 with TRBJ2-5; TRBD1 agrees at 7 bases. Germline loops: CDR1 MNHEY, CDR2 SVGEGT. The CDR3 sequence is 16 residues long. V lost 2 bases, J lost 3 bases, and 9 bases stayed unmatched. The CDR3 DNA is TGTGCCAGCAGTTACGGAAAGACAGGGAGTGAAGAGACCCAGTACTTC. It codes for CASSYGKTGSEETQYF.

This clone was detected once. The gene calls are TRBV3-1 (or the pseudogene TRBV3-2) and TRBJ2-1; TRBD1 matches 9 bases. The CDR3 has 17 amino acids. V trimming: 3 bases; J trimming: 8 bases; junction bases outside the gene matches: 14. CDR1 is LGHDT, CDR2 YNNKEL, per germline (reference sequence). The CDR3 sequence is CASSQEQTGTGNYEQFF. The DNA of the CDR3 is TGTGCCAGCAGCCAGGAGCAGACCGGGACAGGGAACTATGAGCAGTTCTTC.

The chain uses TRBV19 and TRBJ1-1, with 8 bases that match TRBD1. V shed 10 bases and J 1 base; nucleotides not matched to a gene: 14. Per germline, CDR1 LNHDA and CDR2 SQIVND (reference sequence). This CDR3 is built from 16 residues. CDR3 nucleotide sequence: TGTGCCACCTCAAATCTTCAGGGGGCAGCGAACACTGAAGCTTTCTTT. Amino acid sequence: CATSNLQGAANTEAFF.

CDR3 in amino acids: CATSRDLAGLNEKLFF. In DNA form, the CDR3 reads TGTGCCACCAGCAGAGATCTGGCAGGCTTAAATGAAAAACTGTTTTTT. The chain joins TRBV15 to TRBJ1-4, with D unresolved. Germline V gene sequence: CDR1 LNHNV, CDR2 YYDKDF (reference sequence). Deletions cut 0 bases from V and 5 bases from J, with 13 bases between. The CDR3 totals 16 residues.

The chain couples TRBV6-5 to TRBJ1-1; tentative D call: TRBD1 (6 bases). Germline CDR1 and CDR2: MNHEY and SVGAGI. The CDR3 spans 13 residues. With 4 bases removed from V and 3 bases from J, the gap between germline ends came to 9 bases. The chain's CDR3 is CASSLQGYTEAFF. CDR3 nucleotides: TGTGCCAGCAGTTTACAGGGATACACTGAAGCTTTCTTT.

This clone was counted once. The gene calls are TRBV11-2 and TRBJ2-1, with 8 bases identical to TRBD1. This CDR3 contains 11 residues. V lost 6 bases to trimming and J lost 15 bases; unmatched junction nucleotides: 7. From germline, CDR1 is SGHAT and CDR2 FQNNGV. The chain's CDR3 is CASSTGGLGFF. CDR3 sequence (DNA): TGTGCCAGCAGTACAGGGGGGTTGGGGTTCTTC.

The chain employs TRBV28 and TRBJ1-2; 7 positions agree with TRBD1. Germline loops: CDR1 MDHEN, CDR2 SYDVKM. With V trimmed by 5 bases and J by 7 bases, 4 bases remained unmatched. The CDR3 totals 12 residues. This CDR3 reads CASSDREGGYTF. DNA for the CDR3: TGTGCCAGCAGTGACAGGGAAGGTGGCTACACCTTC.